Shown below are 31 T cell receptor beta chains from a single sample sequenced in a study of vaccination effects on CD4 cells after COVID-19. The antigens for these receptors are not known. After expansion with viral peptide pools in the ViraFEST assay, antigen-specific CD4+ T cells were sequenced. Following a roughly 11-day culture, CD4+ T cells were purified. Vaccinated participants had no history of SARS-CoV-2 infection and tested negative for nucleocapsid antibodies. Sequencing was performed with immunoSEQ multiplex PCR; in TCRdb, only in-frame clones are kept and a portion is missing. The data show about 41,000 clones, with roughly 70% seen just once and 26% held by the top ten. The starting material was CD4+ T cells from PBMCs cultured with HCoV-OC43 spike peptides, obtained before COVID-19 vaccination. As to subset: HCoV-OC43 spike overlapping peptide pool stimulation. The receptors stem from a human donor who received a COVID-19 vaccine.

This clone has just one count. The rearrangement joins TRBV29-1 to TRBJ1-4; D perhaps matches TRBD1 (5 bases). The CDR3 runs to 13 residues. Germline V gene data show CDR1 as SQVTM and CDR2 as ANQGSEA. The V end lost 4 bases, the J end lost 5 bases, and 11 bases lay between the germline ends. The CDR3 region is CSVGGRLNEKLFF. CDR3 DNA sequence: TGCAGCGTTGGGGGCAGGCTGAATGAAAAACTGTTTTTT.

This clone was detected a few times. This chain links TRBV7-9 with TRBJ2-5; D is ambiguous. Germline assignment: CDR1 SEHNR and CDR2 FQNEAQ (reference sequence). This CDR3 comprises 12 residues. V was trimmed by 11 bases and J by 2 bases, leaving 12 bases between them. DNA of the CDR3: TGTGCCGGCACCCCCTTTCAAGAGACCCAGTACTTC. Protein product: CAGTPFQETQYF.

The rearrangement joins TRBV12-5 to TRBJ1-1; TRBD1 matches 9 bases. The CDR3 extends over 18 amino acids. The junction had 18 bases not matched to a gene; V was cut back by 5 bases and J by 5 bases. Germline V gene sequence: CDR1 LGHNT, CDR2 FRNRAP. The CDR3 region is CASGTSGQGPRSGTEAFF. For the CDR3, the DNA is TGTGCTAGTGGTACATCGGGACAGGGCCCTCGGTCTGGGACTGAAGCTTTCTTT. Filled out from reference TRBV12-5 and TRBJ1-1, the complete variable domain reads DARVTQTPRHKVTEMGQEVTMRCQPILGHNTVFWYRQTMMQGLELLAYFRNRAPLDDSGMPKDRFSAEMPDATLATLKIQPSEPRDSAVYFCASGTSGQGPRSGTEAFFGQGTRLTVV.

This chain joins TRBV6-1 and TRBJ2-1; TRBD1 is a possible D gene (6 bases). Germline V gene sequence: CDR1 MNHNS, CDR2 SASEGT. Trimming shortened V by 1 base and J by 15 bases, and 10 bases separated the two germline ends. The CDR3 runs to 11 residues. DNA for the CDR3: TGTGCCAGCAGTGAAGACAGGGTGCCGTTCTTC. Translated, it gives CASSEDRVPFF.

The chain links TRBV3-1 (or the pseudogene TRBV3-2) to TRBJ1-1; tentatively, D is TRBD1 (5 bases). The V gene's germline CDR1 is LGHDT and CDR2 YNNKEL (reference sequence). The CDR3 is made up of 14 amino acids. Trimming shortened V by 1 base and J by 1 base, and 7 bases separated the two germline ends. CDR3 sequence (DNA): TGTGCCAGCAGCCAAGCAGGGCCGAACACTGAAGCTTTCTTT. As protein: CASSQAGPNTEAFF.

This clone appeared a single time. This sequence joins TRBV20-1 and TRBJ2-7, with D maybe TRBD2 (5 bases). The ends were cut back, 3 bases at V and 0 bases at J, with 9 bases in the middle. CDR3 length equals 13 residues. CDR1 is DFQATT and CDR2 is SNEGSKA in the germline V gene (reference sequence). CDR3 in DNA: TGCAGTGCTAGTATAGGGAGCTCCTACGAGCAGTACTTC. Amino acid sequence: CSASIGSSYEQYF.

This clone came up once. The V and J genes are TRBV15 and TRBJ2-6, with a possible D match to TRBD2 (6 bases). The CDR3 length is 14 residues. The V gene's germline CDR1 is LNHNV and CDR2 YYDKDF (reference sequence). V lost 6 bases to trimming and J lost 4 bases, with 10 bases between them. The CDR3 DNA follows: TGTGCCACCAGGGGCGGGGTCGGGGCCAACGTCCTGACTTTC. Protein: CATRGGVGANVLTF.

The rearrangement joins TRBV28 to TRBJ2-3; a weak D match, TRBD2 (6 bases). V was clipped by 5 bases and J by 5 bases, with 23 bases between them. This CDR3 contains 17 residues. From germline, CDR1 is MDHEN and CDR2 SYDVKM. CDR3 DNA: TGTGCCAGCAGTCAATCGGGACTGACCATGAAAGAAGATACGCAGTATTTT. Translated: CASSQSGLTMKEDTQYF. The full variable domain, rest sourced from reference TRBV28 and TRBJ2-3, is DVKVTQSSRYLVKRTGEKVFLECVQDMDHENMFWYRQDPGLGLRLIYFSYDVKMKEKGDIPEGYSVSREKKERFSLILESASTNQTSMYLCASSQSGLTMKEDTQYFGPGTRLTVL.

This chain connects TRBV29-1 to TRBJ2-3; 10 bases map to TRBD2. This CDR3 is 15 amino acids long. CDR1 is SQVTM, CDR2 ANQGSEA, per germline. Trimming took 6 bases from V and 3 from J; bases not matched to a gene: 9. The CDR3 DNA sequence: TGCAGCGTGGCGCCTAGCGGGAGTCTTACAGATACGCAGTATTTT. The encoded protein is CSVAPSGSLTDTQYF.

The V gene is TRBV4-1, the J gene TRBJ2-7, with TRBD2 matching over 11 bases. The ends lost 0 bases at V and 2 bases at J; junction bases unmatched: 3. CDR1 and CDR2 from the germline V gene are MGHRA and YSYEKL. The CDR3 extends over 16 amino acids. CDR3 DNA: TGCGCCAGCAGCCAAGAGGGACTAGCGGCCGCCTACGAGCAGTACTTC. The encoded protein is CASSQEGLAAAYEQYF.

The CDR3 sequence: CASRETGDTEAFF. DNA for the CDR3: TGTGCCAGCAGAGAGACAGGGGACACTGAAGCTTTCTTT. The rearrangement joins TRBV6-5 to TRBJ1-1; TRBD1 agrees at 8 bases. This CDR3 is 13 amino acids long. Germline CDR1 is MNHEY and CDR2 is SVGAGI. J gave up 3 bases and V 6 bases, and 3 bases lay outside the gene matches.

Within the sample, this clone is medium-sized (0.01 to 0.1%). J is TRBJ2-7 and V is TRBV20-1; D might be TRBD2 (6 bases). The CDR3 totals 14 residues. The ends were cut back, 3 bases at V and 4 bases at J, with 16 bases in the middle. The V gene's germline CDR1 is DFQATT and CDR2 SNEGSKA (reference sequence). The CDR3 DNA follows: TGCAGTGCTAGTCAGCTAGCGACTCCTTACGAGCAGTACTTC. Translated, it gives CSASQLATPYEQYF.

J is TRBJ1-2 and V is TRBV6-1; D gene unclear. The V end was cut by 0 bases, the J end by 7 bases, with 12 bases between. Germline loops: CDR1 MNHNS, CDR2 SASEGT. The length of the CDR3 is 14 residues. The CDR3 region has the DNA TGTGCCAGCAGTGAAGCGCTTCGAGGACCTGGCTACACCTTC. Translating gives CASSEALRGPGYTF.

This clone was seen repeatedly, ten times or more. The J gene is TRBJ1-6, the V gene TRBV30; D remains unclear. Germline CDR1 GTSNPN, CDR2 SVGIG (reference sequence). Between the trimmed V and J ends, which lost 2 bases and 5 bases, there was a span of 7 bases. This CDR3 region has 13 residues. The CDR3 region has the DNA TGTGCCTGGAGTAGCACTGATAATTCACCCCTCCACTTT. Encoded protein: CAWSSTDNSPLHF.

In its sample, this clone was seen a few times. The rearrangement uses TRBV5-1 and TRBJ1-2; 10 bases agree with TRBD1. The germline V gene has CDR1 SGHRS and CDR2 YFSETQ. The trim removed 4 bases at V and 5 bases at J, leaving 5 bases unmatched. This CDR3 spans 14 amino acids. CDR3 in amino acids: CASSHDRGQYGYTF. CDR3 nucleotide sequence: TGCGCCAGCAGCCACGACAGGGGGCAATATGGCTACACCTTC.

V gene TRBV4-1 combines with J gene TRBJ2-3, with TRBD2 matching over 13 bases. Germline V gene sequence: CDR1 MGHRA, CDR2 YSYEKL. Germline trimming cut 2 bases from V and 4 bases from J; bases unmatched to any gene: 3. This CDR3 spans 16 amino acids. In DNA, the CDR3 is TGCGCCAGCAGCCAAAGGACTAGCGGGGGATCAGATACGCAGTATTTT. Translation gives CASSQRTSGGSDTQYF.

CDR3 sequence (DNA): TGTGCCAGCTCACCACAGGCGGACTACGAGCAGTACTTC. It yields the protein CASSPQADYEQYF. The V gene is TRBV18, the J gene TRBJ2-7, with D unclear. Germline loops: CDR1 KGHSH, CDR2 LQKENI. Trimming stripped 1 base from V and 3 bases from J, with 7 bases between. CDR3 length: 13 amino acids. Full variable domain (missing parts from reference TRBV18 and TRBJ2-7): NAGVMQNPRHLVRRRGQEARLRCSPMKGHSHVYWYRQLPEEGLKFMVYLQKENIIDESGMPKERFSAEFPKEGPSILRIQQVVRGDSAAYFCASSPQADYEQYFGPGTRLTVT.

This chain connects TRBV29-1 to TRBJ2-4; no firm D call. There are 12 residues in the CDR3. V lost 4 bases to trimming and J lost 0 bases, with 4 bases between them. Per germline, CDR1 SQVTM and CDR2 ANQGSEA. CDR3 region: CSVVVAKNIQYF. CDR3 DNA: TGCAGCGTTGTAGTAGCCAAAAACATTCAGTACTTC.

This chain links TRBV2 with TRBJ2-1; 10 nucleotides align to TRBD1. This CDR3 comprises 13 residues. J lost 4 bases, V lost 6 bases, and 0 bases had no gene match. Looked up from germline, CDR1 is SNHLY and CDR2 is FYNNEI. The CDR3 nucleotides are TGTGCCAGCAGGGACAGGGGGTACAATGAGCAGTTCTTC. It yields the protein CASRDRGYNEQFF.

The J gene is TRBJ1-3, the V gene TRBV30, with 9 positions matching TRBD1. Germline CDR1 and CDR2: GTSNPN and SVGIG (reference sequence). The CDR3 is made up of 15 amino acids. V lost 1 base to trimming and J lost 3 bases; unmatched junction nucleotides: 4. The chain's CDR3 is CAWSGHRGLGNTIYF. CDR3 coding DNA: TGTGCCTGGAGTGGGCACAGGGGGCTTGGAAACACCATATATTTT.

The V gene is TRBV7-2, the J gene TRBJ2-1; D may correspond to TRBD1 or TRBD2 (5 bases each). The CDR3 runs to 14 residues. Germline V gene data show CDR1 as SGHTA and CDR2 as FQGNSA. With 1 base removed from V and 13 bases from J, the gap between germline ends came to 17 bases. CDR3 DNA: TGTGCCAGCAGCTTAGTGGGCCGGGGCGCCAAACAGTTCTTC. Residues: CASSLVGRGAKQFF.

Here the CDR3 reads CASSLNGGAYGYTF. In DNA form, the CDR3 reads TGTGCCAGCAGCTTGAATGGAGGGGCCTATGGCTACACCTTC. The chain carries TRBV5-4 and TRBJ1-2, with TRBD1 as a possible D gene (5 bases). Trimming shortened V by 1 base and J by 4 bases, and 11 bases separated the two germline ends. Per the germline V gene, CDR1 is SGHNT and CDR2 is YYREEE (reference sequence). The CDR3 length is 14 residues.

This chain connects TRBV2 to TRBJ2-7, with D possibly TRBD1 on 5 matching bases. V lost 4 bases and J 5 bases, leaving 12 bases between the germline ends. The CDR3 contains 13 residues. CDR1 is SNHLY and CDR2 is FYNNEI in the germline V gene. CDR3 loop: CASSAPGINEQYF. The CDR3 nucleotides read TGTGCCAGCAGTGCGCCAGGGATTAACGAGCAGTACTTC.

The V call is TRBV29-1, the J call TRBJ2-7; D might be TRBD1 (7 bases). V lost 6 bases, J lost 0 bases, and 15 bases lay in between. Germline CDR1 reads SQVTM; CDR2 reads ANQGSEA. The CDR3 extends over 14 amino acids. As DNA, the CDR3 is TGCAGCGTGGCCGGAGGGACAGTCTCCTACGAGCAGTACTTC. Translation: CSVAGGTVSYEQYF.

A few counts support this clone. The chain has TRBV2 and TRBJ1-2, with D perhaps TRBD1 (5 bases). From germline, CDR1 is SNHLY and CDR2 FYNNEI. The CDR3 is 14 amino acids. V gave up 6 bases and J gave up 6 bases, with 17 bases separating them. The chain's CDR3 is CASSRDGGGHGYTF. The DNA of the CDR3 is TGTGCCAGCAGCAGGGACGGAGGAGGGCATGGCTACACCTTC.

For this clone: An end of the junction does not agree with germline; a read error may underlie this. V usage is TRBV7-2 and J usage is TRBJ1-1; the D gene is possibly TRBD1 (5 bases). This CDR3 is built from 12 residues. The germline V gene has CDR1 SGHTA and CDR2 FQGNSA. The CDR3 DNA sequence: TGTGCCAGCAGCTTTGGGGACCGCCCCTTCTTTTTT. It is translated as CASSFGDRPFFF.

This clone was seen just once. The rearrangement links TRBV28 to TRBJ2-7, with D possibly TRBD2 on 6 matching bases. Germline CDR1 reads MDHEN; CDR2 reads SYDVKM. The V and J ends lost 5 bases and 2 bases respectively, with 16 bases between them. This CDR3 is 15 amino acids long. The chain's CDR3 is CASSGGMGGTYEQYF. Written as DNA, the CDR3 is TGTGCCAGCAGTGGAGGTATGGGAGGAACCTACGAGCAGTACTTC.

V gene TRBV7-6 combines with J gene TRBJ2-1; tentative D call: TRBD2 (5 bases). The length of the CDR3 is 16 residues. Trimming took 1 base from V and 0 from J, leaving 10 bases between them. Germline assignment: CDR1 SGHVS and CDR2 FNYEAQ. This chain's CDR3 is CASSLGAGSSYNEQFF. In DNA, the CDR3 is TGTGCCAGCAGCTTAGGGGCGGGCAGCTCCTACAATGAGCAGTTCTTC.

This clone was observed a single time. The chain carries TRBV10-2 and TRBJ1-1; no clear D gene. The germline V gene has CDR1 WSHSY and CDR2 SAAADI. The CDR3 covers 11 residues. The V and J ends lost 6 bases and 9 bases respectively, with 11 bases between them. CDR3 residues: CASRRTGQAFF. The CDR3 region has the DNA TGCGCCAGCAGAAGGACTGGACAAGCTTTCTTT.

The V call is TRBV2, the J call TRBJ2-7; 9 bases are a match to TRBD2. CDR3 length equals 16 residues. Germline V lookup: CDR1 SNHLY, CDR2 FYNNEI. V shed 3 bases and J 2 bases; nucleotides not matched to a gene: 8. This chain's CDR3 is CASSENQLAGTYEQYF. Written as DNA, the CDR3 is TGTGCCAGCAGTGAGAATCAGCTAGCGGGAACCTACGAGCAGTACTTC.

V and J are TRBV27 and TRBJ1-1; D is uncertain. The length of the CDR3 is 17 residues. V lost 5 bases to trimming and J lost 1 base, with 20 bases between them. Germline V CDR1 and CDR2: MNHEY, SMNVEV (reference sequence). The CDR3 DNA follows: TGTGCCAGCAGTCCGCGGGGAGTGGGATGGGAGAACACTGAAGCTTTCTTT. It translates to CASSPRGVGWENTEAFF.